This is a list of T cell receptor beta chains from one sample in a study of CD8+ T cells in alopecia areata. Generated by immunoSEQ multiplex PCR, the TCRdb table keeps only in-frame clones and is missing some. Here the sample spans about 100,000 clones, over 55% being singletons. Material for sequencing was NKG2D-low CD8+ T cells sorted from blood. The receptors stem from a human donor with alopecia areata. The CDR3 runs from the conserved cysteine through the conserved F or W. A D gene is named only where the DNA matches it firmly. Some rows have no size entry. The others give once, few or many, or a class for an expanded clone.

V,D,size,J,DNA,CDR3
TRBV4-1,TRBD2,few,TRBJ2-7,TGCGCCAGCAGCCAACTGGGACTAGCGTACGCCTACGAGCAGTACTTC,CASSQLGLAYAYEQYF
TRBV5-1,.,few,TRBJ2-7,TGCGCCAGCAGCTTGGAGGTTTACTACGAGCAGTACTTC,CASSLEVYYEQYF
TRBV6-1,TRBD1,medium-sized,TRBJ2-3,TGTGCCAGCAGTGAAACGACCGGGACAGAGTTCACAGATACGCAGTATTTT,CASSETTGTEFTDTQYF
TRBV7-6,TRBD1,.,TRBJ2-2,TGTGCCAGCAGCTTAGATCATCCGACAGGGACAAACACCGGGGAGCTGTTTTTT,CASSLDHPTGTNTGELFF
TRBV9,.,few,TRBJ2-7,TGTGCCAGCAGCTCCGACCCGGGACTCGCCTACGAGCAGTACTTC,CASSSDPGLAYEQYF
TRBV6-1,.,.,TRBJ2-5,TGTGCCAGCAGTGAATGGAGGAGACAAGAGACCCAGTACTTC,CASSEWRRQETQYF
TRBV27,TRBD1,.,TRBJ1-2,TGTGCCACCAAGGACAGGGGGCGCGTCTTCGGCTACACCTTC,CATKDRGRVFGYTF
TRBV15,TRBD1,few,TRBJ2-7,TGTGCCACCAGCAGGACCGGGACAGGGCCCCACGAGCAGTACTTC,CATSRTGTGPHEQYF
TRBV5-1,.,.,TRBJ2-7,TGCGCCAGCAGCGGTGGGCCCGAGCAGTACTTC,CASSGGPEQYF
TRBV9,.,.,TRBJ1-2,TGTGCCAGCAGCACACGGATGGATGGCTACACCTTC,CASSTRMDGYTF
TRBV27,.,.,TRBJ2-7,TGTGCCAGCAGTTTAGGCACAGGTTCCGAGCAGTACTTC,CASSLGTGSEQYF
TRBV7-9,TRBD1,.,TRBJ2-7,TGTGCCAGCAGCTCCGAGTCCGGGACAGCCTCCTACGAGCAGTACTTC,CASSSESGTASYEQYF
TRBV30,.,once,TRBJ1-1,TGTGCCTGGAGTGTACCTGGCAGGTCAATCCTGAACACTGAAGCTTTCTTT,CAWSVPGRSILNTEAFF
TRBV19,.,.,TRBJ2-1,TGTGCCAGTAGTATTGCCCCTAACAATGAGCAGTTCTTC,CASSIAPNNEQFF
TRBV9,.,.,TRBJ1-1,TGTGCCAGCAGCGTAGGCGGGGGCGGCACTGAAGCTTTCTTT,CASSVGGGGTEAFF
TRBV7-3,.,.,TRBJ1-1,TGTGCCAGCAGCTTATCAGGCCGGGGAAGAACTGAAGCTTTCTTT,CASSLSGRGRTEAFF
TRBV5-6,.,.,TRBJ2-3,TGTGCCAGCAGCCGGGGCCGAGATACGCAGTATTTT,CASSRGRDTQYF
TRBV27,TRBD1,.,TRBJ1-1,TGTGCCAGCATGTTCCAGGGGGCCCTCGCGGGGAACACTGAAGCTTTCTTT,CASMFQGALAGNTEAFF
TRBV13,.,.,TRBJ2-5,TGTGCCAGCAGCTTACCGACAGCCGGTAGAGAGACCCAGTACTTC,CASSLPTAGRETQYF
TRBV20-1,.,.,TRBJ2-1,TGCAGTGCTAACTATGAGCAGTTCTTC,CSANYEQFF